The present entry profiles one T cell receptor (beta chain) with its context. Its antigen is as yet unknown. Clones were read by immunoSEQ multiplex PCR, and TCRdb kept only the in-frame ones, dropping some. The data show some 14,000 clones, with nearly 70% seen just once and around 19% held by the top ten. The sample belongs to a study of chemoradiotherapy in HPV16-positive cancers. Repeated repertoire sampling spanned the course of chemoradiotherapy. Overall study results and limits: For HPV16-positive patients, expanding HPV-responsive T cells associated with longer recurrence-free survival.

Trimming cost V 4 bases and J 4 bases; bases outside gene matches: 10. Germline CDR1 and CDR2: SGHVS and FNYEAQ. CDR3 length: 17 amino acids. Sample acquisition took place from a patient who underwent chemoradiotherapy. This chain links TRBV7-6 with TRBJ2-1, with 10 nucleotides matching TRBD2. The sequence derives from a human donor with HPV-associated anogenital cancer. CDR3 in DNA: TGTGCCAGCAGCTCCCGTTGGGTAGCGGGGGGTTACAATGAGCAGTTCTTC. It codes for CASSSRWVAGGYNEQFF.